This T cell receptor beta chain was recorded in a study of beta chain features in type 1 diabetes. CDR3 length equals 12 residues. From germline, CDR1 is SQVTM and CDR2 ANQGSEA. V lost 4 bases, J lost 3 bases, and 10 bases lay in between. Sequenced material consisted of expressed TCRB transcripts (all of the isolated RNA was reverse transcribed). The protocol was immunoSEQ multiplex PCR, while the TCRdb copy is restricted to in-frame clones and leaves out a portion. Among hundreds of thousands of clones listed, roughly 13% were seen once. Concerning this clone: No antigen is known for it.

Study outcomes and limitations: Possibly, sequencing cDNA over-represented cells that had high TCR expression levels. Type 1 diabetes patients had TCRB CDR3s that were shorter (moderately but significantly so) in all four CD4+ subsets. PCR might show a preference for shorter templates, equally across patients and controls.

This chain uses TRBV29-1 with TRBJ2-7; the D is unclear. Sequences were obtained from naive CD4+ T cells from blood. This clonotype originated in a man between 18 and 35 years old with type 1 diabetes. The CDR3 spells CSVVKNRYEQYF. The DNA for the CDR3 is TGCAGCGTTGTTAAAAATCGCTACGAGCAGTACTTC.